The sequence of this TCR beta chain was determined in a study of cytomegalovirus exposure and HLA in healthy donors. Overall study: The platform used for the roughly 130 validation repertoires matched that of the 600 to 800 first-cohort repertoires, a later analysis reported.

With regard to this clone: Its antigen is currently unknown.

The V gene's germline CDR1 is LNHDA and CDR2 SQIVND (reference sequence). V was trimmed by 3 bases and J by 3 bases, leaving 11 bases between them. This CDR3 region has 14 residues. Assay: immunoSEQ multiplex PCR; the TCRdb copy retains only in-frame clones and omits some. The sample shows some 90,000 clones, roughly 90% of them seen only once. Study observations and caveats: Some public TCRs appeared in many individuals, while most sequences were rare. One later analysis, an examination of the 100 to 150 validation repertoires, found that first-cohort TCR clusters tended to co-occur in them. Using the classifier, cytomegalovirus status was reportedly diagnosed with high specificity and sensitivity.

The clonotype originates from a man in his late teens or twenties in good health and CMV-seropositive. The specimen sequenced was PBMCs. The rearrangement uses TRBV19 and TRBJ1-2, with D hard to call. The CDR3: CASSISGWDYGYTF. The CDR3 coding sequence is TGTGCCAGTAGTATCTCAGGTTGGGACTATGGCTACACCTTC.